The next 32 T cell receptor beta chains were all read from a single sample in a study of blood T cell repertoires in COVID-19 (dated by TCRdb to 2020 to 2022). Libraries were prepared through the immunoSEQ multiplex PCR assay. The table was pulled from immuneACCESS by TCRdb, which kept in-frame rearrangements only. Such tables lose some clones; where checked, under half of the loss comes from unresolved V genes, and the rest has no known cause. A total of about 63,000 clones appear in this sample, 70% to 85% of them only once. The ten top clones hold approximately 30% of the sample. What was sequenced was peripheral blood. All receptors derive from a human donor in a cohort sampled during active COVID-19.

This CDR3 is CASSLEGPYSNQPQHF. The CDR3 nucleotides read TGTGCCAGCAGTTTAGAGGGCCCCTATAGCAATCAGCCCCAGCATTTT. This chain joins TRBV28 and TRBJ1-5; D unresolved. The V gene lost 2 bases and the J gene lost 0 bases, with 11 bases spanning the gap. Germline assignment: CDR1 MDHEN and CDR2 SYDVKM. The CDR3 length is 16 residues.

The chain has TRBV25-1 and TRBJ1-1; D is undetermined. Trimming cost V 6 bases and J 10 bases, with 21 bases left between them. The CDR3 contains 14 residues. Germline V lookup: CDR1 MGHDK, CDR2 SYGVNS. The CDR3 region is CASSPLGPERGAFF. The CDR3 bases are TGTGCCAGCAGCCCCCTTGGTCCGGAGCGGGGAGCTTTCTTT.

The chain carries TRBV24-1 and TRBJ1-5; 7 bases map to TRBD1. The junction had 3 bases not matched to a gene; V was cut back by 2 bases and J by 0 bases. Germline CDR1 KGHDR, CDR2 SFDVKD. This CDR3 region has 16 residues. CDR3 residues: CATSDSQGDSNQPQHF. The CDR3 DNA follows: TGTGCCACCAGTGATTCTCAGGGGGATAGCAATCAGCCCCAGCATTTT.

This clone appeared once. The genes are TRBV27 and TRBJ2-1; 8 bases match TRBD2. J gave up 8 bases and V 10 bases, and 13 bases lay outside the gene matches. This CDR3 is 14 amino acids long. Germline lookup yields CDR1 MNHEY and CDR2 SMNVEV (reference sequence). CDR3 DNA: TGTGCCACCTATAGGGCGGGAGGTGGGGATGAGCAGTTCTTC. Translating it yields CATYRAGGGDEQFF.

The chain is built from TRBV3-1 (or the pseudogene TRBV3-2) and TRBJ1-1; D possibly corresponds to TRBD1 (5 bases). The germline gives CDR1 LGHDT, CDR2 YNNKEL (reference sequence). There are 15 residues in the CDR3. Trimming stripped 2 bases from V and 0 bases from J, with 10 bases between. In DNA form, the CDR3 reads TGTGCCAGCAGCCAACTTGCGGGGCTGAACACTGAAGCTTTCTTT. This encodes CASSQLAGLNTEAFF.

The chain joins TRBV7-3 to TRBJ2-5, with D possibly being TRBD2 (5 bases). This CDR3 comprises 13 residues. CDR1 is SGHTA, CDR2 FQGTGA, per germline. Trimming pared 5 bases from V and 3 bases from J, leaving 10 bases between. The CDR3 reads CASSRPGEETQYF. CDR3 bases: TGTGCCAGCAGCCGCCCCGGGGAAGAGACCCAGTACTTC.

This clone has just one count. V is TRBV7-2 and J is TRBJ2-3; D call uncertain. Between the trimmed V and J ends, which lost 4 bases and 1 base, there was a span of 6 bases. CDR1 and CDR2 (germline): SGHTA, FQGNSA. The length of the CDR3 is 13 residues. DNA of the CDR3: TGTGCCAGCAGCTCTCAGGGCACAGATACGCAGTATTTT. Its translation is CASSSQGTDTQYF.

The rearrangement uses TRBV6-2 or TRBV6-3 and TRBJ1-5; D not resolved. This CDR3 spans 16 amino acids. The V gene lost 2 bases and the J gene lost 3 bases, with 14 bases spanning the gap. Germline values: CDR1 MNHEY, CDR2 SVGEGT. The CDR3 sequence is CASSYPPGLVNQPQHF. DNA of the CDR3: TGTGCCAGCAGTTACCCGCCGGGGTTGGTCAATCAGCCCCAGCATTTT.

CDR3: CSVEESAPGGSTQYF. DNA of the CDR3: TGCAGCGTTGAAGAATCGGCCCCTGGGGGGAGTACCCAGTACTTC. V usage is TRBV29-1 and J usage is TRBJ2-5, with a tentative D call TRBD2 (6 bases). Per germline, CDR1 SQVTM and CDR2 ANQGSEA. V shed 0 bases and J shed 8 bases, with 19 bases lying between them. The length of the CDR3 is 15 residues.

The CDR3 nucleotides read TGTGCCAGCAGCTTATCGACAGGGGGCCTCAGTGAAGCTTTCTTT. Encoded protein: CASSLSTGGLSEAFF. The chain joins TRBV7-3 to TRBJ1-1; 10 bases are shared with TRBD1. The CDR3 is 15 amino acids. V lost 2 bases to trimming and J lost 7 bases; unmatched junction nucleotides: 7. Germline assignment: CDR1 SGHTA and CDR2 FQGTGA.

The chain has TRBV25-1 and TRBJ2-7; D is undetermined. This CDR3 has 13 residues. The V end was cut by 6 bases, the J end by 2 bases, with 11 bases between. From germline, CDR1 is MGHDK and CDR2 SYGVNS. The CDR3 spells CASRRIQTYEQYF. DNA of the CDR3: TGTGCCAGCAGGAGGATTCAAACCTACGAGCAGTACTTC.

The chain uses TRBV30 and TRBJ2-1; 14 nucleotides align to TRBD2. This CDR3 is 15 amino acids long. V gave up 8 bases and J gave up 0 bases; unmatched junction bases: 3. Germline values: CDR1 GTSNPN, CDR2 SVGIG (reference sequence). The CDR3 sequence: CARGTSGSSYNEQFF. For the CDR3, the DNA is TGTGCCCGCGGGACTAGCGGGAGCTCCTACAATGAGCAGTTCTTC.

The chain is built from TRBV4-1 and TRBJ2-7, with 12 bases fitting TRBD2. CDR1 is MGHRA and CDR2 is YSYEKL in the germline V gene. V trimming: 0 bases; J trimming: 5 bases; junction bases outside the gene matches: 8. The CDR3 has 17 residues. The CDR3, as DNA: TGCGCCAGCAGCCAAGAACCTAGCGGGAGGGCCGGCGACGAGCAGTACTTC. Protein sequence: CASSQEPSGRAGDEQYF.

The V and J genes are TRBV7-3 and TRBJ2-3; 10 positions agree with TRBD2. J gave up 3 bases and V 3 bases, and 3 bases lay outside the gene matches. The CDR3 runs to 15 residues. Germline V lookup: CDR1 SGHTA, CDR2 FQGTGA. CDR3 DNA: TGTGCCAGCAGCTTTGGGACTAGCGCAACAGATACGCAGTATTTT. It translates to CASSFGTSATDTQYF.

As concerns this clone: This same CDR3 is encoded by further DNA sequences in the sample. The chain carries TRBV27 and TRBJ2-7; D call uncertain. Trimming removed 4 bases from V and 7 bases from J, with 14 bases in between. The CDR3 is made up of 13 amino acids. The germline V gene encodes CDR1 MNHEY and CDR2 SMNVEV (reference sequence). Written as DNA, the CDR3 is TGTGCCAGCAGTTGGAGAATATACTATGAGCAGTACTTC. Translated, it gives CASSWRIYYEQYF.

This chain joins TRBV6-6 and TRBJ2-7; 7 bases fit TRBD2. The CDR3 has 14 residues. V shed 7 bases, J shed 2 bases, and the junction held 8 bases outside the gene matches. Per the germline V gene, CDR1 is MNHNY and CDR2 is SVGAGI (reference sequence). Here the CDR3 reads CASIKSLAAYEQYF. In DNA form, the CDR3 reads TGTGCCAGCATCAAGAGCCTAGCGGCCTACGAGCAGTACTTC.

The chain employs TRBV9 and TRBJ1-1; the D gene is possibly TRBD1 (5 bases). Deletions cut 4 bases from V and 0 bases from J, with 13 bases between. Germline V gene data show CDR1 as SGDLS and CDR2 as YYNGEE. This CDR3 is built from 15 residues. CDR3 loop: CASSRPGGLNTEAFF. In nucleotides, the CDR3 is TGTGCCAGCAGCCGCCCGGGGGGTCTGAACACTGAAGCTTTCTTT.

V gene TRBV7-9 combines with J gene TRBJ1-1; D call uncertain. The V end was cut by 0 bases, the J end by 11 bases, with 10 bases between. This CDR3 has 12 amino acids. From germline, CDR1 is SEHNR and CDR2 FQNEAQ (reference sequence). The CDR3 spells CASSLAEGRAFF. The CDR3 DNA sequence: TGTGCCAGCAGCTTAGCGGAGGGAAGGGCTTTCTTT.

The V and J genes are TRBV5-5 and TRBJ2-5; TRBD2 agrees at 10 bases. Germline CDR1 SGHKS, CDR2 YYEKEE (reference sequence). This CDR3 has 18 amino acids. V lost 0 bases, J lost 4 bases, and 12 bases stayed unmatched. The DNA of the CDR3 is TGTGCCAGCAGCTTGGAGGCTGCTCTAGCGGGAGTAGGAGAGACCCAGTACTTC. Amino acids: CASSLEAALAGVGETQYF. The variable domain in full, with the rest retrieved from reference TRBV5-5 and TRBJ2-5, is DAGVTQSPTHLIKTRGQQVTLRCSPISGHKSVSWYQQVLGQGPQFIFQYYEKEERGRGNFPDRFSARQFPNYSSELNVNALLLGDSALYLCASSLEAALAGVGETQYFGPGTRLLVL.

This clone was found once. The J gene is TRBJ1-1, the V gene TRBV2; TRBD1 matches at 7 bases. Germline CDR1 and CDR2: SNHLY and FYNNEI. V shed 6 bases and J 2 bases; nucleotides not matched to a gene: 12. This CDR3 spans 16 amino acids. The CDR3 DNA sequence: TGTGCCAGCAGGCGACAGGGACCGAGGCCCAACACTGAAGCTTTCTTT. Its protein is CASRRQGPRPNTEAFF.

The chain uses TRBV7-2 and TRBJ2-7, with TRBD1 matching 9 bases. The CDR3 is 15 amino acids. V lost 5 bases and J lost 0; bases outside the gene matches: 5. Per germline, CDR1 SGHTA and CDR2 FQGNSA. The CDR3 reads CASSRLGQGSYEQYF. The CDR3, as DNA: TGTGCCAGCAGCCGCCTGGGACAGGGCTCCTACGAGCAGTACTTC.

This clone is medium-sized by share. V gene TRBV19 combines with J gene TRBJ2-3, with 9 bases aligning to TRBD2. The CDR3 spans 13 residues. Germline-derived CDR1 and CDR2 are LNHDA and SQIVND (reference sequence). Unmatched junction bases numbered 2, after V lost 7 bases and J lost 3 bases. For the CDR3, the DNA is TGTGCCAGTAATAGCGGGAGAACAGATACGCAGTATTTT. Translating it yields CASNSGRTDTQYF.

The CDR3: CASQDRADTEAFF. Here the CDR3 DNA reads TGTGCCAGCCAAGACAGGGCGGACACTGAAGCTTTCTTT. The chain is built from TRBV18 and TRBJ1-1; 7 bases line up with TRBD1. V lost 8 bases and J lost 3; bases outside the gene matches: 6. The CDR3 runs to 13 residues. The germline CDR1 and CDR2 sequences are KGHSH and LQKENI.

This clone was picked up one time. This chain connects TRBV7-2 to TRBJ1-3; D ambiguous. This CDR3 spans 16 amino acids. Per the germline V gene, CDR1 is SGHTA and CDR2 is FQGNSA. V gave up 2 bases and J gave up 1 base, with 12 bases separating them. CDR3 sequence reads: CASSLYQASSGNTIYF. The CDR3 DNA follows: TGTGCCAGCAGCTTATACCAGGCATCGTCTGGAAACACCATATATTTT. Drawing the rest from reference TRBV7-2 and TRBJ1-3, the complete variable domain is GAGVSQSPSNKVTEKGKDVELRCDPISGHTALYWYRQSLGQGLEFLIYFQGNSAPDKSGLPSDRFSAERTGGSVSTLTIQRTQQEDSAVYLCASSLYQASSGNTIYFGEGSWLTVV.

J is TRBJ2-3 and V is TRBV7-2; D might be TRBD2 (6 bases). The CDR3 spans 14 residues. Germline CDR1 is SGHTA and CDR2 is FQGNSA. Trimming cost V 6 bases and J 0 bases, with 10 bases left between them. CDR3 residues: CASSSSGSTDTQYF. CDR3 in DNA: TGTGCCAGCAGTAGTAGCGGCAGCACAGATACGCAGTATTTT.

The J gene is TRBJ1-6, the V gene TRBV19; D not resolved. Germline-derived CDR1 and CDR2 are LNHDA and SQIVND (reference sequence). This CDR3 is 13 amino acids long. Trimming removed 3 bases at V and 10 bases at J, with 10 bases between. CDR3 loop: CASSIGSGSPLHF. CDR3 nucleotides: TGTGCCAGTAGTATCGGAAGCGGATCACCCCTCCACTTT.

The chain recombines TRBV7-9 with TRBJ2-1; TRBD2 agrees at 11 bases. After removal of 4 bases from V and 10 bases from J, the junction contained 15 bases not matched to a gene. The CDR3 totals 17 residues. The germline V gene has CDR1 SEHNR and CDR2 FQNEAQ (reference sequence). The chain's CDR3 is CASSSPGLAGGEGEQFF. CDR3 DNA: TGTGCCAGCAGCTCCCCTGGGCTAGCGGGGGGAGAAGGAGAGCAGTTCTTC.

The CDR3 region is CASSKTAGFNNEQFF. Written as DNA, the CDR3 is TGTGCCAGCAGCAAGACTGCAGGGTTCAACAATGAGCAGTTCTTC. This chain joins TRBV3-1 (or the pseudogene TRBV3-2) and TRBJ2-1, with D tentatively TRBD1 (5 bases). Trimming took off 5 bases at V and 5 bases at J, with 16 bases between the two ends. The CDR3 runs to 15 residues. Germline values: CDR1 LGHDT, CDR2 YNNKEL (reference sequence).

CDR3: CASSIQDRPYNEQFF. As DNA, the CDR3 is TGTGCCAGTAGTATACAGGACAGGCCTTACAATGAGCAGTTCTTC. The chain is built from TRBV19 and TRBJ2-1, with TRBD1 matching 7 bases. This CDR3 has 15 amino acids. The germline gives CDR1 LNHDA, CDR2 SQIVND (reference sequence). With 2 bases clipped from V and 4 bases from J, the junction kept 5 bases outside the gene matches.

The V and J genes are TRBV11-3 and TRBJ2-1; 7 nucleotides match TRBD2. V shed 3 bases, J shed 5 bases, and the junction held 4 bases outside the gene matches. This CDR3 spans 14 amino acids. CDR1 is SGHNT and CDR2 is YENEEA in the germline V gene. CDR3 nucleotides: TGTGCCAGCAGCTTCGGCGGGAGCCACAATGAGCAGTTCTTC. Residues: CASSFGGSHNEQFF.

The sample holds one count of this clone. The chain employs TRBV19 and TRBJ2-7; 7 bases map to TRBD2. J gave up 3 bases and V 5 bases, and 7 bases lay outside the gene matches. Germline V gene lookup returns CDR1 LNHDA and CDR2 SQIVND (reference sequence). This CDR3 has 14 amino acids. CDR3 region: CASSSRGSSYEQYF. The DNA of the CDR3 is TGTGCCAGTAGTTCCCGCGGGAGTAGCTACGAGCAGTACTTC.

The chain recombines TRBV7-2 with TRBJ1-1, with D unresolved. The CDR3 is made up of 15 amino acids. CDR1 is SGHTA, CDR2 FQGNSA, per germline. Trimming shortened V by 2 bases and J by 2 bases, and 12 bases separated the two germline ends. For the CDR3, the DNA is TGTGCCAGCAGCTTAACCCGGGCGGGTAACACTGAAGCTTTCTTT. Translation gives CASSLTRAGNTEAFF.